This T cell receptor (beta chain) was identified during a study of blood T cells in healthy people across ages. The V end was cut by 4 bases, the J end by 0 bases, with 9 bases between. Germline V gene lookup returns CDR1 LNHNV and CDR2 YYDKDF (reference sequence). The CDR3 runs 14 residues. The authors drew 8.5 to 10 milliliters of peripheral blood from each donor. Findings and limits, study-wide: TCR beta diversity correlated strongly with naive T cell percentage. More naive CD4+ cells and higher diversity marked long-lived donors relative to aged donors. Researchers said unsorted PBMCs prevented a conclusive naive versus antigen-experienced comparison.

Next came a second PCR, run for about 7 to 11 cycles, which used a sample-barcoded 5' primer along with a J-beta primer mix. TCRdb ran MiXCR on the 5' RACE reads and lists one entry per CDR3 protein. Found here are 1 million or so distinct CDR3 sequences, 35% to 55% of them singletons; the top ten hold approximately 19%. The table lists this clonotype with a few counts. The antigen is not known. The specimen was blood. The gene calls are TRBV15 and TRBJ2-5; D gene ambiguous. The receptor comes from a woman aged 60-75 years in good health. The CDR3 nucleotides are TGTGCCACCAGCACCCCCGACAACCAAGAGACCCAGTACTTC. Encoded protein: CATSTPDNQETQYF.